This T cell receptor beta chain comes out of a study of shared clonotypes between healthy human individuals. This clone was observed a handful of times. The assay ran at deep level. Source study methods: In the immunoSEQ data, sequences were junction-only and lacked quality scores, so filtering differed. The method was immunoSEQ multiplex PCR; TCRdb's version includes in-frame clones alone and lacks a portion of them. That table furnishes V, J and clone size, whereas the DNA furnished D and trimming. The sample records about 490,000 clones, approximately 80% being singletons. The sequence was obtained from a middle-aged woman in good health. Some clones in this sample may be carry-over from other donors' samples. The sample consisted of PBMCs.

CDR3 in amino acids: CASSEAETDTQYF. For the CDR3, the DNA is TGTGCCAGCAGTGAAGCAGAGACAGATACGCAGTATTTT. The chain employs TRBV6-1 and TRBJ2-3; no definite D call. V was pared by 0 bases and J by 3 bases, with 4 bases between. The length of the CDR3 is 13 residues. CDR1 is MNHNS and CDR2 is SASEGT in the germline V gene.